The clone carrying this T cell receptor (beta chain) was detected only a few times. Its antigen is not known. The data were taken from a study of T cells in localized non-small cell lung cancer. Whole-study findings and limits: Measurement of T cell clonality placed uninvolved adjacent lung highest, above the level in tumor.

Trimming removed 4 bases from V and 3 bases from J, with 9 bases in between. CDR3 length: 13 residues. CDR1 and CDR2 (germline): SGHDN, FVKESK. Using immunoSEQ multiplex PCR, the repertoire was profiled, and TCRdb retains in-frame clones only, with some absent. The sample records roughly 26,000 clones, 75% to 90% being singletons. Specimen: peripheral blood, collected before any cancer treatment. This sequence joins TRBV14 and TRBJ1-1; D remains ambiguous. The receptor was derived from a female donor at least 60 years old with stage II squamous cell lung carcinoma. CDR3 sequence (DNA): TGTGCCAGCAGCCCGATGGAGGACACTGAAGCTTTCTTT. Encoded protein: CASSPMEDTEAFF.